This entry is about one T cell receptor (beta chain). Its target is unknown. There are 15 residues in the CDR3. With V trimmed by 0 bases and J by 9 bases, 5 bases remained unmatched. Germline CDR1 SGHRS, CDR2 YFSETQ. Sequencing was performed with immunoSEQ multiplex PCR; in TCRdb, only in-frame clones are kept and a portion is missing. The data contain some 300,000 clones, almost 80% of them seen just once; the ten biggest clones take up more than 6%. This entry is derived from a study of cytotoxic CD8 clonotypes in ibrutinib-treated CLL. Study results and limitations: The study found baseline clonality above age-matched healthy donors, tracking circulating CD8+ T-cell counts.

The sample in question was PBMCs, obtained before ibrutinib treatment. The V and J genes are TRBV5-1 and TRBJ2-1, with 11 bases matching TRBD2. The source is a human donor with chronic lymphocytic leukemia. The CDR3 sequence is CASSLALAGGGEQFF. The CDR3 DNA reads TGCGCCAGCAGCTTGGCCCTAGCGGGAGGCGGTGAGCAGTTCTTC.